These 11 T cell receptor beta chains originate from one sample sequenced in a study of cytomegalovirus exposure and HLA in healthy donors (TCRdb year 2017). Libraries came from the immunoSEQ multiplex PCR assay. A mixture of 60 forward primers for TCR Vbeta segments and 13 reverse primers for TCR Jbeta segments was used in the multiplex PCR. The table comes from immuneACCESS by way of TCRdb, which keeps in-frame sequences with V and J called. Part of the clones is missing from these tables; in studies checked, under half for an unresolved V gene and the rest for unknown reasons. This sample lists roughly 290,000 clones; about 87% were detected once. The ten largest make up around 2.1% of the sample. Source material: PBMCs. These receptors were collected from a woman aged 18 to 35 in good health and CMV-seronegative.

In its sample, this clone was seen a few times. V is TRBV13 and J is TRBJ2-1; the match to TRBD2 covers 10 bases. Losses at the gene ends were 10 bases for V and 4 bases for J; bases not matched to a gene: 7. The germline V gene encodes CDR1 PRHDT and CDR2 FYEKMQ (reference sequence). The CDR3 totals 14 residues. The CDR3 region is CATAGLALYNEQFF. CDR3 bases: TGTGCCACTGCGGGACTAGCGCTATACAATGAGCAGTTCTTC.

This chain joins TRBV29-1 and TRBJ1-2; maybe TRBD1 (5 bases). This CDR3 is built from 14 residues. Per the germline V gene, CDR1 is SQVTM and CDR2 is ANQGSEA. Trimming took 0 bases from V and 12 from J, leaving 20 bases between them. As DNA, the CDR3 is TGCAGCGTTGAAGAGATTCAAGGGGCCGTTGTTCACACCTTC. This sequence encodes CSVEEIQGAVVHTF. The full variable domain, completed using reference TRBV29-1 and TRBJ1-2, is SAVISQKPSRDICQRGTSLTIQCQVDSQVTMMFWYRQQPGQSLTLIATANQGSEATYESGFVIDKFPISRPNLTFSTLTVSNMSPEDSSIYLCSVEEIQGAVVHTFGSGTRLTVV.

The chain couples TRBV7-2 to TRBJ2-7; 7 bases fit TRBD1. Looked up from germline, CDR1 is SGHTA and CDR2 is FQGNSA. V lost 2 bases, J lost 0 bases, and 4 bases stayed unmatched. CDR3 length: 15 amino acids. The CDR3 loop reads CASSLRDRPSYEQYF. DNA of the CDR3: TGTGCCAGCAGCTTACGGGACAGACCCTCCTACGAGCAGTACTTC.

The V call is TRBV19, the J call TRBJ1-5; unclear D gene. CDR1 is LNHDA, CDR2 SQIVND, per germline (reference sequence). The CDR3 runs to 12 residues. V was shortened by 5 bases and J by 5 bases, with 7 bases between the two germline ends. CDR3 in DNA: TGTGCCAGTAGTCCCAGCGATCAGCCCCAGCATTTT. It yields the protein CASSPSDQPQHF.

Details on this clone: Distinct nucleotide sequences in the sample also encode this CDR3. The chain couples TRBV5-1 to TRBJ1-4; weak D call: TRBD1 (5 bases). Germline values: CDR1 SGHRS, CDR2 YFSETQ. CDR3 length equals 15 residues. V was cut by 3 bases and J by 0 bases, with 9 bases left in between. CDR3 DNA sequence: TGCGCCAGCAGCTCCGACAGAGCAACTAATGAAAAACTGTTTTTT. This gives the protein CASSSDRATNEKLFF.

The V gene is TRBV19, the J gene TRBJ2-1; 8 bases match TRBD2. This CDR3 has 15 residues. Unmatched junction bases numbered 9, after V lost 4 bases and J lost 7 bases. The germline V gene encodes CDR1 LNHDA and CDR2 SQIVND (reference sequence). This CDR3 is CASSRTSPTHNEQFF. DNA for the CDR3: TGTGCCAGTAGTAGGACTAGCCCGACTCATAATGAGCAGTTCTTC.

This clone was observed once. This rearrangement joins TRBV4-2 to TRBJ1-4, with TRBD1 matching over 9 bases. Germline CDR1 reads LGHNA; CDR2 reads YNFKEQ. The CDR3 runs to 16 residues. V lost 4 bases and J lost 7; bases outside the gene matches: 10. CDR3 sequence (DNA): TGTGCCAGCAGCCGAACAGGGGGCGCCTGGTCTGAAAAACTGTTTTTT. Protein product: CASSRTGGAWSEKLFF.

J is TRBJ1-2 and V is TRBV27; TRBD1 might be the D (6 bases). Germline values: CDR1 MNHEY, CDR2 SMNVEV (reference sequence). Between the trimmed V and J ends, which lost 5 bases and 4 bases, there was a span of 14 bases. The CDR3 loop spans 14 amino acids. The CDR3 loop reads CASSPQTGVYGYTF. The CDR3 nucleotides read TGTGCCAGCAGTCCGCAGACAGGAGTCTATGGCTACACCTTC.

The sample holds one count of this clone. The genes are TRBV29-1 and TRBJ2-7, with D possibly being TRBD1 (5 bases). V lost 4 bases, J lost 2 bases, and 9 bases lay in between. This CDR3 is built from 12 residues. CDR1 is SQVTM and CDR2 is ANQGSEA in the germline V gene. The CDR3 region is CSVAGLAYEQYF. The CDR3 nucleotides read TGCAGCGTTGCAGGGTTAGCCTACGAGCAGTACTTC.

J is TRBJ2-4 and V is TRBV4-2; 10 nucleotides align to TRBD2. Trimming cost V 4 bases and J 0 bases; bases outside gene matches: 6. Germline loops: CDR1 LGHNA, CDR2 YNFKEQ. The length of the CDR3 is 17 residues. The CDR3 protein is CASSPSGGELAKNIQYF. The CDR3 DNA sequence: TGTGCCAGCAGCCCCAGCGGGGGGGAACTAGCCAAAAACATTCAGTACTTC.

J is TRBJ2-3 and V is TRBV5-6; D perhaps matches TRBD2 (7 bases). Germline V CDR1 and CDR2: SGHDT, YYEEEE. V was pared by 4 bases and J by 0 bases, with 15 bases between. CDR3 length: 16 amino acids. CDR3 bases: TGTGCCAGCAGCACCTCCGGGGGGCAGAGCACAGATACGCAGTATTTT. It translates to CASSTSGGQSTDTQYF. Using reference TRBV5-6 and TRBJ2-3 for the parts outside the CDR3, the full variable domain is DAGVTQSPTHLIKTRGQQVTLRCSPKSGHDTVSWYQQALGQGPQFIFQYYEEEERQRGNFPDRFSGHQFPNYSSELNVNALLLGDSALYLCASSTSGGQSTDTQYFGPGTRLTVL.